These T cell receptor beta chains were read from a single sample in a study of T-cell reconstitution after alpha-beta-depleted transplantation in children. TCRdb reanalysed the PCR reads using MiXCR and keeps one entry per CDR3 protein. Here the sample spans approximately 230,000 distinct CDR3 sequences, around 25% being singletons. The specimen comprised PBMCs, sampled before TCRalphabeta/CD19-depleted stem cell transplant. The origin of the receptors is a girl between 2 and 10 years old with Fanconi anemia, due to receive a stem cell transplant. Each CDR3 is given with its conserved first and last residue. D genes are given only for firm matches. Clone size is shown for a subset of rows, as once, few, many or a class of expanded clone.

j_call clone_size d_call cdr3_length v_call cdr3_aa cdr3_nt
TRBJ1-1 NA NA 14 TRBV28 CASSSRRAITEAFF TGTGCCAGCAGTTCGAGGCGGGCTATCACTGAAGCTTTCTTT
TRBJ2-1 NA TRBD2 15 TRBV5-1 CASSLRTSGVDEQFF TGCGCCAGCAGCTTGAGGACTAGCGGGGTCGATGAGCAGTTCTTC
TRBJ1-4 many NA 11 TRBV29-1 CSVGGREKLFF TGCAGCGTCGGAGGAAGGGAAAAACTGTTTTTT
TRBJ2-3 NA NA 14 TRBV11-2 CASSHRTVTDTQYF TGTGCCAGCAGCCACAGGACAGTCACAGATACGCAGTATTTT
TRBJ2-7 NA TRBD1 15 TRBV2 CASRITGGSSYEQYF TGTGCCAGCAGGATAACAGGGGGGAGCTCCTACGAGCAGTACTTC
TRBJ2-7 few TRBD2 14 TRBV18 CASSPAGGPGEQYF TGTGCCAGCTCACCAGCGGGGGGGCCGGGAGAGCAGTACTTC
TRBJ2-7 NA TRBD1 15 TRBV7-2 CASSLVGTGDYEQYF TGTGCCAGCAGCTTAGTAGGGACAGGGGACTACGAGCAGTACTTC
TRBJ2-7 NA NA 14 TRBV20-1 CSASRIGRTYEQYF TGCAGTGCTTCTAGAATCGGACGAACCTACGAGCAGTACTTC
TRBJ2-7 many NA 14 TRBV20-1 CSAREMTRTYEQYF TGCAGTGCTAGAGAGATGACTAGGACCTACGAGCAGTACTTC
TRBJ1-5 many NA 13 TRBV29-1 CSVVASANQPQHF TGCAGCGTTGTGGCTAGCGCCAATCAGCCCCAGCATTTT
TRBJ2-7 many NA 12 TRBV12-3/TRBV12-4 CASSPGQYEQYF TGTGCCAGCAGCCCTGGGCAGTACGAGCAGTACTTC
TRBJ1-4 few TRBD1 13 TRBV10-3 CAISEQGNEKLFF TGTGCCATCAGTGAACAGGGGAATGAAAAACTGTTTTTT
TRBJ2-2 few TRBD2 15 TRBV20-1 CSAQTSGSLDGELFF TGCAGTGCTCAGACTAGCGGGAGTTTAGACGGGGAGCTGTTTTTT
TRBJ2-3 many TRBD2 15 TRBV12-3/TRBV12-4 CASSPGTSGTDTQYF TGTGCCAGCAGTCCAGGGACTAGCGGCACAGATACGCAGTATTTT
TRBJ1-5 few NA 15 TRBV2 CASRLQEGGNQPQHF TGTGCCAGCAGACTACAGGAAGGGGGCAATCAGCCCCAGCATTTT
TRBJ2-7 many TRBD2 14 TRBV12-3/TRBV12-4 CASSSSGVLFEQYF TGTGCCAGCAGTTCTAGCGGGGTGTTGTTCGAGCAGTACTTC
TRBJ2-1 many TRBD2 18 TRBV4-2 CASSQEPRTSSGSYEQFF TGTGCCAGCAGCCAAGAACCAAGAACGTCTAGCGGGAGCTATGAGCAGTTCTTC
TRBJ2-7 few NA 14 TRBV5-5 CASGGPGGHYEQYF TGTGCCTCAGGAGGACCCGGGGGACACTACGAGCAGTACTTC
TRBJ2-6 NA NA 15 TRBV25-1 CASSELGAGANVLTF TGTGCCAGCAGTGAGTTGGGGGCTGGGGCCAACGTCCTGACTTTC
TRBJ2-7 many NA 15 TRBV7-2 CASSLDGVYSYEQYF TGTGCCAGCAGCTTAGACGGGGTCTATAGTTACGAGCAGTACTTC
TRBJ2-1 many TRBD2 15 TRBV20-1 CSARAQRGVNNEQFF TGCAGTGCTAGAGCACAGCGGGGGGTCAACAATGAGCAGTTCTTC
TRBJ2-3 many TRBD2 14 TRBV20-1 CSARGRGITDTQYF TGCAGTGCTAGGGGGCGGGGGATCACAGATACGCAGTATTTT
TRBJ1-1 NA NA 12 TRBV28 CASSYLDLEAFF TGTGCCAGCAGTTATCTAGACCTTGAAGCTTTCTTT
TRBJ2-7 NA NA 15 TRBV12-3/TRBV12-4 CASSSLTRPAYEQYF TGTGCCAGCAGTTCGCTGACTAGACCCGCCTACGAGCAGTACTTC
TRBJ1-1 many NA 11 TRBV29-1 CSVALNTEAFF TGCAGCGTTGCGCTCAACACTGAAGCTTTCTTT
TRBJ2-7 few NA 15 TRBV7-2 CASRSSAGLGYEQYF TGTGCCAGCAGGTCCTCGGCGGGTCTCGGGTACGAGCAGTACTTC
TRBJ2-7 many NA 13 TRBV15 CATGSSSSYEQYF TGTGCCACCGGCTCCTCGAGCTCCTACGAGCAGTACTTC
TRBJ1-1 many TRBD1 14 TRBV6-5 CASSPGTAGPEAFF TGTGCCAGCAGCCCCGGGACAGCCGGCCCTGAAGCTTTCTTT
TRBJ2-4 many NA 14 TRBV20-1 CSAREGVAKNIQYF TGCAGTGCTAGAGAAGGGGTGGCCAAAAACATTCAGTACTTC
TRBJ2-7 once NA 11 TRBV29-1 CSAGQFHEQYF TGCAGCGCTGGACAGTTCCACGAGCAGTACTTC
TRBJ1-2 many NA 13 TRBV6-5 CASRPGPTYGYTF TGTGCCAGCAGGCCCGGGCCTACCTATGGCTACACCTTC
TRBJ2-7 few TRBD2 15 TRBV4-2 CASSQGLAGSYEQYF TGTGCCAGCAGCCAAGGACTAGCGGGATCGTACGAGCAGTACTTC
TRBJ2-1 NA NA 15 TRBV4-2 CASSQDGLRDNEQFF TGTGCCAGCAGCCAAGACGGGTTGAGGGACAATGAGCAGTTCTTC
TRBJ2-7 NA TRBD1 16 TRBV18 CASSPTSTGGSYEQYF TGTGCCAGCTCACCCACTTCGACAGGGGGCTCTTACGAGCAGTACTTC
TRBJ2-1 NA TRBD2 19 TRBV3-1 CASSQGVGGALGSWNEQFF TGTGCCAGCAGCCAAGGGGTCGGGGGGGCACTAGGGAGTTGGAATGAGCAGTTCTTC
TRBJ2-1 many NA 16 TRBV7-2 CASSFRVARGYNEQFF TGTGCCAGCAGCTTTAGGGTAGCGCGGGGCTACAATGAGCAGTTCTTC
TRBJ2-3 few NA 14 TRBV7-6 CASSPRGVADTQYF TGTGCCAGCAGCCCCCGGGGTGTAGCAGATACGCAGTATTTT
TRBJ2-5 many NA 13 TRBV12-3/TRBV12-4 CASSLPSQETQYF TGTGCCAGCAGTTTGCCTAGCCAAGAGACCCAGTACTTC
TRBJ2-1 NA TRBD1 15 TRBV5-1 CASSLLQGTGNEQFF TGCGCCAGCAGCTTATTACAGGGGACGGGCAATGAGCAGTTCTTC
TRBJ1-5 many TRBD1 14 TRBV20-1 CSARGGQYNQPQHF TGCAGTGCTAGAGGGGGACAGTACAATCAGCCCCAGCATTTT
TRBJ1-3 few NA 13 TRBV30 CAWSGVPGNTIYF TGTGCCTGGAGTGGTGTGCCTGGAAACACCATATATTTT
TRBJ1-1 NA NA 14 TRBV7-3 CASSSGTGNTEAFF TGTGCCAGCAGCTCCGGGACGGGGAACACTGAAGCTTTCTTT
TRBJ1-6 few NA 12 TRBV3-1 CASSQVGTVLHF TGTGCCAGCAGCCAAGTAGGGACCGTGCTCCACTTT